These 31 T cell receptor beta chains came from one sample sequenced in a study of T cell responses to AZD1222 COVID-19 vaccine. Sequenced by immunoSEQ multiplex PCR; TCRdb stores in-frame clones only, minus some. This sample has 60,000 to 70,000 clones; 82% occur once, and the top ten carry approximately 5.4%. Specimen: peripheral blood, collected on day 0 of AZD1222 vaccination. The receptors stem from an adult in good health.

Of note for this clone: Without the conserved terminal phenylalanine or tryptophan, this CDR3 likely stems from a read error. Because the CDR3's place on the DNA is in doubt, the DNA is left out and the CDR3 is given as listed by TCRdb. The rearrangement uses TRBV6-1 and TRBJ1-2. A total of 13 residues make up the CDR3, ends included. CDR1 is MNHNS, CDR2 SASEGT, per germline. The CDR3 is CASSEASVGAPGV.

The J gene is TRBJ2-7, the V gene TRBV25-1; 7 nucleotides align to TRBD1. From germline, CDR1 is MGHDK and CDR2 SYGVNS. J was trimmed by 0 bases and V by 3 bases; bases with no gene match: 2. There are 14 residues in the CDR3. The CDR3 nucleotides read TGTGCCAGCAGTGAGGGGACAGTCTCCTACGAGCAGTACTTC. Translated, it gives CASSEGTVSYEQYF.

The chain employs TRBV19 and TRBJ2-1, with 9 bases that match TRBD2. Germline V gene data show CDR1 as LNHDA and CDR2 as SQIVND (reference sequence). CDR3 length equals 12 residues. Trimming took 6 bases from V and 10 from J; bases not matched to a gene: 4. In nucleotides, the CDR3 is TGTGCCAGTAGCGGTGGACTAGCGGAGCAGTTCTTC. Its protein product is CASSGGLAEQFF.

J is TRBJ1-6 and V is TRBV3-1 (or the pseudogene TRBV3-2); no firm D call. V lost 4 bases, J lost 5 bases, and 9 bases lay in between. This CDR3 is 14 amino acids long. Germline assignment: CDR1 LGHDT and CDR2 YNNKEL (reference sequence). Here the CDR3 DNA reads TGTGCCAGCAGCCGCGACATAAATAATTCACCCCTCCACTTT. Translation gives CASSRDINNSPLHF.

V and J are TRBV12-3 or TRBV12-4 and TRBJ1-2, with a weak D call TRBD1 (6 bases). Trimming cost V 7 bases and J 7 bases, with 13 bases left between them. The CDR3 loop spans 12 amino acids. In DNA, the CDR3 is TGTGCCAGCACCCACGGGGGGCTTGGCTACACCTTC. It yields the protein CASTHGGLGYTF.

This clone was seen a few times. The chain uses TRBV5-1 and TRBJ1-6; 8 bases are a match to TRBD1. The CDR3 spans 15 residues. V lost 0 bases and J lost 9; bases outside the gene matches: 5. Germline CDR1 reads SGHRS; CDR2 reads YFSETQ. Written as DNA, the CDR3 is TGCGCCAGCAGCTTGGCCGGACAGGGAGCTTCACCCCTCCACTTT. It yields the protein CASSLAGQGASPLHF.

This chain joins TRBV15 and TRBJ1-5; D call uncertain. The CDR3 sequence is 14 residues long. Between the trimmed V and J ends, which lost 5 bases and 4 bases, there was a span of 12 bases. Per germline, CDR1 LNHNV and CDR2 YYDKDF (reference sequence). The CDR3 bases are TGTGCCACCAGCGGGGAGATCGCGAATCAGCCCCAGCATTTT. Its translation is CATSGEIANQPQHF.

Here the CDR3 reads CASRSRGEQFF. The CDR3 nucleotides read TGTGCCAGTAGGTCGAGGGGCGAGCAGTTCTTC. J is TRBJ2-1 and V is TRBV19; tentatively, D is TRBD1 or TRBD2 (5 bases each). Germline loops: CDR1 LNHDA, CDR2 SQIVND (reference sequence). There are 11 residues in the CDR3. Trimming removed 6 bases from V and 10 bases from J, with 10 bases in between.

The rearrangement joins TRBV10-3 to TRBJ2-7, with D unclear. Germline CDR1 and CDR2: ENHRY and SYGVKD. CDR3 size: 12 residues. With 5 bases removed from V and 5 bases from J, the gap between germline ends came to 10 bases. The CDR3 bases are TGTGCCATCAGTTCTGGGTTAAACGAGCAGTACTTC. This gives the protein CAISSGLNEQYF.

V and J are TRBV7-2 and TRBJ2-6; D unresolved. V gave up 7 bases and J gave up 2 bases, with 9 bases separating them. The CDR3 has 14 residues. Germline V CDR1 and CDR2: SGHTA, FQGNSA. CDR3 protein: CASNQRAGANVLTF. The CDR3 DNA sequence: TGTGCCAGCAACCAACGAGCTGGGGCCAACGTCCTGACTTTC.

The rearrangement links TRBV9 to TRBJ1-4; 10 bases line up with TRBD1. Germline V lookup: CDR1 SGDLS, CDR2 YYNGEE. V trimming: 4 bases; J trimming: 3 bases; junction bases outside the gene matches: 3. The CDR3 contains 15 residues. The CDR3 here is CASSPGQGANEKLFF. The CDR3 nucleotides read TGTGCCAGCAGCCCTGGACAGGGGGCTAATGAAAAACTGTTTTTT.

The rearrangement joins TRBV28 to TRBJ1-1; no clear D. Germline V gene lookup returns CDR1 MDHEN and CDR2 SYDVKM. This CDR3 is built from 11 residues. V lost 2 bases to trimming and J lost 11 bases, with 9 bases between them. The CDR3 region is CASSLRTGAFF. The CDR3 DNA follows: TGTGCCAGCAGTTTACGGACTGGGGCTTTCTTT.

The chain combines TRBV18 with TRBJ2-7; D tentatively fits TRBD1 or TRBD2 (5 bases each). CDR1 and CDR2 from the germline V gene are KGHSH and LQKENI. V lost 4 bases and J lost 5, with 12 bases in between. CDR3 length: 13 amino acids. In DNA, the CDR3 is TGTGCCAGCTCACGCGAGATGGGGGACGAGCAGTACTTC. This sequence encodes CASSREMGDEQYF.

The V and J genes are TRBV19 and TRBJ1-4, with D possibly TRBD1 on 5 matching bases. With 2 bases removed from V and 8 bases from J, the gap between germline ends came to 21 bases. The CDR3 is 17 residues long. CDR1 is LNHDA and CDR2 is SQIVND in the germline V gene (reference sequence). CDR3 in DNA: TGTGCCAGTAGTATAAGTCGGCGGGACTCAAGGGACGAAAAACTGTTTTTT. Translating it yields CASSISRRDSRDEKLFF.

The chain is built from TRBV6-5 and TRBJ1-1, with 7 bases identical to TRBD1. This CDR3 contains 15 residues. Germline V gene data show CDR1 as MNHEY and CDR2 as SVGAGI. Unmatched junction bases numbered 8, after V lost 5 bases and J lost 2 bases. CDR3 amino acids: CASSRITGANTEAFF. CDR3 DNA sequence: TGTGCCAGCAGTAGAATCACAGGGGCTAACACTGAAGCTTTCTTT.

Notes on this clone: The germline gene is not matched at one end of the junction; a read error may be the cause. The gene calls are TRBV7-7 and TRBJ1-3, with D hard to call. Germline V gene lookup returns CDR1 SSHAT and CDR2 FNYEAQ (reference sequence). The CDR3 has 13 amino acids. CDR3 bases: TGTGCTAGCAGCTCCCTAAGTGGAAACACCATATATTTT. Its protein is CASSSLSGNTIYF.

The chain combines TRBV5-1 with TRBJ2-3, with TRBD2 matching 8 bases. Per the germline V gene, CDR1 is SGHRS and CDR2 is YFSETQ. The trim removed 2 bases at V and 2 bases at J, leaving 10 bases unmatched. The CDR3 contains 17 residues. CDR3 loop: CASSLSLSGGATDTQYF. CDR3 nucleotide sequence: TGCGCCAGCAGCTTATCACTTTCCGGGGGGGCCACAGATACGCAGTATTTT.

The chain carries TRBV9 and TRBJ1-1, with D possibly being TRBD1 (5 bases). Germline V gene data show CDR1 as SGDLS and CDR2 as YYNGEE. There are 13 residues in the CDR3. V was trimmed by 3 bases and J by 0 bases, leaving 6 bases between them. This chain's CDR3 is CASSEGMNTEAFF. DNA of the CDR3: TGTGCCAGCAGCGAGGGGATGAACACTGAAGCTTTCTTT.

V usage is TRBV4-1 and J usage is TRBJ2-7; D is perhaps TRBD1 or TRBD2 (5 bases each). There are 16 residues in the CDR3. Trimming stripped 4 bases from V and 2 bases from J, with 18 bases between. Germline CDR1 and CDR2: MGHRA and YSYEKL. Here the CDR3 DNA reads TGCGCCAGCAGCCGGCACCGGGACGCCGCGACCTACGAGCAGTACTTC. Its translation: CASSRHRDAATYEQYF.

For the CDR3, the DNA is TGTGCCAGCATGGGACACCCCTACGAGCAGTACTTC. This sequence encodes CASMGHPYEQYF. The chain is built from TRBV2 and TRBJ2-7, with a weak D call TRBD1 (6 bases). This CDR3 comprises 12 residues. Trimming stripped 7 bases from V and 2 bases from J, with 9 bases between. The germline V gene has CDR1 SNHLY and CDR2 FYNNEI.

In this sample, this clone turned up once. The rearrangement joins TRBV19 to TRBJ1-5; D gene unclear. Germline V gene sequence: CDR1 LNHDA, CDR2 SQIVND (reference sequence). The V gene lost 6 bases and the J gene lost 8 bases, with 20 bases spanning the gap. This CDR3 region has 15 residues. CDR3 nucleotide sequence: TGTGCCAGTAGACCCCCGTGGGATCTTGATGAGCCCCAGCATTTT. Encoded protein: CASRPPWDLDEPQHF.

The chain joins TRBV5-1 to TRBJ2-4; 8 positions match TRBD2. The CDR3 has 14 residues. The germline V gene has CDR1 SGHRS and CDR2 YFSETQ. With V trimmed by 4 bases and J by 6 bases, 6 bases remained unmatched. CDR3 coding DNA: TGCGCCAGCAGCAAGGACCTAGCGGGAAACATTCAGTACTTC. Translated: CASSKDLAGNIQYF.

V gene TRBV5-4 combines with J gene TRBJ2-2; 12 positions match TRBD2. CDR3 length: 18 amino acids. V trimming: 0 bases; J trimming: 1 base; junction bases outside the gene matches: 4. The germline V gene has CDR1 SGHNT and CDR2 YYREEE (reference sequence). As DNA, the CDR3 is TGTGCCAGCAGCTTGGCCCCGACTAGCGGGGGGAACACCGGGGAGCTGTTTTTT. Its protein is CASSLAPTSGGNTGELFF.

The chain uses TRBV6-5 and TRBJ2-7; TRBD1 is a possible D gene (6 bases). Germline CDR1 MNHEY, CDR2 SVGAGI. CDR3 length: 15 amino acids. The V gene lost 3 bases and the J gene lost 5 bases, with 17 bases spanning the gap. The CDR3 region is CASSYRGGSTDEQYF. Here the CDR3 DNA reads TGTGCCAGCAGTTATCGTGGGGGCTCAACGGACGAGCAGTACTTC.

The chain recombines TRBV25-1 with TRBJ2-3; the match to TRBD2 covers 11 bases. There are 13 residues in the CDR3. Germline trimming cut 10 bases from V and 6 bases from J; bases unmatched to any gene: 6. Germline V gene lookup returns CDR1 MGHDK and CDR2 SYGVNS. Here the CDR3 DNA reads TGTGCCACTCCGCCTAGCGGGGGGGATACGCAGTATTTT. It codes for CATPPSGGDTQYF.

The chain couples TRBV6-5 to TRBJ1-2; D is perhaps TRBD1 (6 bases). Germline lookup yields CDR1 MNHEY and CDR2 SVGAGI. The CDR3 has 15 residues. V dropped 5 bases and J dropped 2 bases, with 15 bases sitting between them. As DNA, the CDR3 is TGTGCCAGCAGTCTCTCCCCCCAGGGGAACTATGGCTACACCTTC. Amino acid sequence: CASSLSPQGNYGYTF.

The chain is built from TRBV9 and TRBJ2-5; 7 positions agree with TRBD2. V shed 1 base and J 1 base; nucleotides not matched to a gene: 1. The V gene's germline CDR1 is SGDLS and CDR2 YYNGEE. The CDR3 is 14 residues long. This CDR3 reads CASSVPGGQETQYF. The CDR3 nucleotides are TGTGCCAGCAGCGTACCGGGGGGCCAAGAGACCCAGTACTTC. The full variable domain, completed using reference TRBV9 and TRBJ2-5, is DSGVTQTPKHLITATGQRVTLRCSPRSGDLSVYWYQQSLDQGLQFLIQYYNGEERAKGNILERFSAQQFPDLHSELNLSSLELGDSALYFCASSVPGGQETQYFGPGTRLLVL.

This sequence joins TRBV19 and TRBJ2-5, with 8 bases fitting TRBD2. The CDR3 is 15 amino acids. V shed 5 bases and J 5 bases; nucleotides not matched to a gene: 10. Germline lookup yields CDR1 LNHDA and CDR2 SQIVND (reference sequence). The CDR3 region has the DNA TGTGCCAGTAGTTATAGCGGGGCCACGGGCGAGACCCAGTACTTC. Translating gives CASSYSGATGETQYF.

This clone came up once. This rearrangement joins TRBV7-9 to TRBJ1-4; D is unresolved. The CDR3 spans 15 residues. The V and J ends lost 4 bases and 0 bases respectively, with 9 bases between them. CDR1 SEHNR and CDR2 FQNEAQ come from the germline V gene (reference sequence). CDR3 DNA: TGTGCCAGCAGCTCCACCGGAGCAACTAATGAAAAACTGTTTTTT. Protein sequence: CASSSTGATNEKLFF.

The V call is TRBV7-9, the J call TRBJ1-1; D remains ambiguous. V lost 2 bases to trimming and J lost 4 bases, with 8 bases between them. Germline CDR1 is SEHNR and CDR2 is FQNEAQ (reference sequence). The CDR3 length is 13 residues. The CDR3 DNA reads TGTGCCAGCAGCTTATCGATGGGCACTGAAGCTTTCTTT. Its translation: CASSLSMGTEAFF. The variable domain in full, completed from reference TRBV7-9 and TRBJ1-1, reads DTGVSQNPRHKITKRGQNVTFRCDPISEHNRLYWYRQTLGQGPEFLTYFQNEAQLEKSRLLSDRFSAERPKGSFSTLEIQRTEQGDSAMYLCASSLSMGTEAFFGQGTRLTVV.

The J gene is TRBJ2-2, the V gene TRBV9, with D possibly TRBD2 on 6 matching bases. Trimming stripped 0 bases from V and 1 base from J, with 10 bases between. Germline V gene sequence: CDR1 SGDLS, CDR2 YYNGEE. CDR3 length equals 16 residues. CDR3 amino acids: CASSVGEVMNTGELFF. The CDR3, as DNA: TGTGCCAGCAGCGTAGGGGAGGTAATGAACACCGGGGAGCTGTTTTTT.